Here is one TCR beta chain with its context. Its antigen remains unidentified. This entry is derived from a study of cytomegalovirus exposure and HLA in healthy donors. Study details: An early data release held tens of millions of unique TCRs from HLA-typed donors.

The PCR used 60 Vbeta and 13 Jbeta primers. Clones were read by immunoSEQ multiplex PCR, and TCRdb kept only the in-frame ones, dropping some. The data hold roughly 180,000 clones, with over 65% observed a single time. Germline V gene sequence: CDR1 SGHAT, CDR2 FQNNGV. V lost 1 base, J lost 4 bases, and 11 bases stayed unmatched. This CDR3 is built from 17 residues. General observations from the study: TCR beta chains numbering 164 were designated cytomegalovirus-associated. In terms of immune exposure information, only CMV serostatus was available.

The rearrangement joins TRBV11-2 to TRBJ1-1; 8 nucleotides agree with TRBD1. The sequencing sample was made of PBMCs. The clonotype originates from a woman aged 60-70 years in good health and CMV-seropositive. The CDR3 DNA is TGTGCCAGCAGCTTAGGCAGGGGGCGGAGGAGGAGCACTGAAGCTTTCTTT. Its protein product is CASSLGRGRRRSTEAFF.